This TCR beta chain came from a study of blood T cell repertoires in COVID-19 (dated by TCRdb to 2020 to 2022). In terms of the full investigation: Samples covering the acute and convalescent phases of COVID-19 were provided by collaborators in the United States, Italy and Spain. The prospective study material was composed of cDNA or gDNA derived from T cells, B-cell-depleted T cells, or PBMCs. The dataset comprised deeply sampled blood TCRbeta repertoires from subjects exposed to, actively infected with, or recovered from COVID-19. A freely available public database, intended as a resource for researchers studying the immune response to SARS-CoV-2, is where the repertoires were released. Samples came from the ongoing ImmuneRACE study (first 160 participants) plus 1,254 subjects from 6 global collaborators. Nearly every sample came with metadata listing a de-identified subject ID, COVID-19 status, age in years and sex. Where available, HLA class I and class II types were obtained from metadata supplied by the sample provider rather than from assay-based typing. Here is what the overall study found, with its caveats: The amount of clinical and demographic metadata varied by source and participant and was provided uncurated.

TCRbeta CDR3 regions were amplified from genomic DNA using the immunoSEQ Assay, a bias-controlled multiplex PCR. For the original study's pipeline: The number of nucleated cells in each sample was estimated by amplification of reference gene primers within the assay. To quantify the absolute abundance of each unique TCRbeta CDR3 rearrangement, sequence reads were collapsed and filtered. For each sample, productive Simpson clonality was calculated by taking the square root of Simpson's diversity index across productive rearrangements. In TCRdb, the immuneACCESS table is reduced to in-frame sequences with V and J assigned. These tables do not hold every clone; where another copy was compared, an unresolved V gene accounts for under half, and the others remain unexplained. V, J and clone size are those of that table, while D and trimming were read from the DNA. The sample table records about 320,000 clones; roughly 90% of these occur just once. The biggest ten clones account for roughly 3.6% of the sample.

In the prospective study, participants were roughly 18 to 100 years old, resided in about 25 geographic areas of the United States, and were enrolled through a virtual design. In the prospective study, participants were assigned to cohorts based on the clinical history participants reported in a screening survey and a study questionnaire. Exposed participants were defined as having been in contact with someone with a PCR-confirmed or clinician-diagnosed COVID-19 case within 2 weeks of study entry. Mobile phlebotomists in the prospective study collected whole blood, serum and a nasopharyngeal or oropharyngeal swab from every participant. Over an approximately two-month period, participants in the prospective study had the option of providing additional blood draws and questionnaires. Before DNA extraction, blood samples from the prospective study were shipped at room temperature or frozen. With regard to this clone: What this receptor recognizes is not known. Base quality data are lacking; no much larger clone is found one base away.

The CDR3 runs 15 residues from the cysteine to the phenylalanine. Of the read, only the CDR3 DNA is kept; its 45 bases are in frame from base 1. Sequences SGHRS (CDR1) and YFSETQ (CDR2) are obtained from the germline V gene. V has 4 bases trimmed and J has 4 bases trimmed; junction bases matching no gene number 10. Material for sequencing was PBMCs or T cells enriched from blood (not recorded which). The chain is encoded by TRBV5-1 joined to TRBJ1-1; TRBD1 fits 7 bases in the junction. The receptor was derived from a woman aged 25 to 39 who had been exposed to COVID-19. Read as DNA, the sequence is TGCGCCAGCAGCCCCCCAGACAGGGTTGGCACTGAAGCTTTCTTT. Its protein reads: CASSPPDRVGTEAFF.